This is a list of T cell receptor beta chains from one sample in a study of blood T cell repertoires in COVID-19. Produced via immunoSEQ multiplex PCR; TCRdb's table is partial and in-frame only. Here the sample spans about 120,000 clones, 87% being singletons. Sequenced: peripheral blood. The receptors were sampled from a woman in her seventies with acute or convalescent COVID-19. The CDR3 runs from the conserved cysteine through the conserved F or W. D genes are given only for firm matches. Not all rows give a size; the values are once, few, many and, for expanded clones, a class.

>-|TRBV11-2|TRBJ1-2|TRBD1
TGTGCCAGCAGCTCCCGGACAGGGGGTGTCCTCTATGGCTACACCTTC
CASSSRTGGVLYGYTF
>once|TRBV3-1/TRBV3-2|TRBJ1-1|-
TGTGCCAGCAGCCTGTTGAGCGGCACTGAAGCTTTCTTT
CASSLLSGTEAFF
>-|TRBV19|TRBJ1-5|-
TGTGCCACCAGCGTCGGGGGATTGTCAGGACAGCCCCAGCATTTT
CATSVGGLSGQPQHF
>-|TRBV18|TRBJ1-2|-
TGTGCCAGCTCACCACCGCAGGGGACCTATGGCTACACCTTC
CASSPPQGTYGYTF
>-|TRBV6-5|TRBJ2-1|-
TGTGCCAGCAGTTCCTTCTCCTACAATGAGCAGTTCTTC
CASSSFSYNEQFF
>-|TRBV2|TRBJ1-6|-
TGTGCCAGCAGTATCCACCAGGCCTCCTATAATTCACCCCTCCACTTT
CASSIHQASYNSPLHF
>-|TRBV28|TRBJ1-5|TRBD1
TGTGCCAGCCTCCCCGGGACAGCACATCAGCCCCAGCATTTT
CASLPGTAHQPQHF
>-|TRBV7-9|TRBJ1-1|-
TGTGCCAGCAGCTTAGATCCGGGGAGCACTGAAGCTTTCTTT
CASSLDPGSTEAFF
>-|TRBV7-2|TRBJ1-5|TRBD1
TGTGCCAGCAGCTTATGGGCCGGACAGGGGTCCCAGCCCCAGCATTTT
CASSLWAGQGSQPQHF
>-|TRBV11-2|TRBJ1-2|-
TGTGCCAGCAGTCCGACATTGGGTAACTATGGCTACACCTTC
CASSPTLGNYGYTF
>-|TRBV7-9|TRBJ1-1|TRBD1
TGTGCCAGCAGCCCGGGACAGGTTGTTAACACTGAAGCTTTCTTT
CASSPGQVVNTEAFF